Included here is one T cell receptor (beta chain) sequence, with context. Its cognate antigen has yet to be identified. Base qualities are not at hand, and no much larger clone is one base apart. High-throughput TCR beta sequencing profiled peripheral blood CD8+ and CD4+ T cells from healthy donors, Susac syndrome patients and multiple sclerosis patients. Susac syndrome patients met recently defined diagnostic criteria for definite or probable disease. CD8+ TEMRA cells were enriched by FACS, while bulk CD8+ and CD4+ T cells were purified by magnetic negative isolation. Blood was drawn into EDTA tubes, processed within 24 hours, and PBMCs were isolated by density gradient centrifugation. PBMCs intended for TCR sequencing were frozen in liquid nitrogen and were later thawed in a 37 degrees C water bath. The sorted or isolated CD4+, CD8+ and CD8+ TEMRA cells reached a purity of at least 90%. Cut back by 1 base and 4 bases, the V and J ends lie 13 bases apart. From cysteine to phenylalanine, the CDR3 is 15 amino acids long. CDR3 DNA only is kept here, 45 bases in frame from base 1. The germline V gene (reference sequence) sets CDR1 to LNHDA and CDR2 to SQIVND.

RNA was extracted using the RNeasy kit, and roughly 0.5 to 1 ug of the RNA was reverse transcribed with random hexamers. The immunoSEQ multiplex PCR assay, which covers 54 Vbeta and 13 Jbeta segments, was used to amplify TCR beta CDR3 regions. PCR amplification bias was corrected by using a synthetic template baseline for primer optimization and computational correction. In the original analysis: Reads were assigned to V, D and J genes according to IMGT and analyzed in immunoSEQ Analyzer, with only productive sequences retained. Clonality was computed as one minus Shannon entropy normalized by log2 of the number of productive unique sequences. For each patient and control, public and private clones were evaluated within the 100 most prevalent clones. Clones were defined as Susac-specific if absent from the healthy and MS cohorts, from around 1,100 published viral clones and from other ImmuneACCESS disease sequences. TCRdb reworked the public reads: Q25 trimming with fastp, MiXCR clone assembly, productive beta chains retained. Here each entry gathers all rows of one CDR3 protein and keeps the most common genes and DNA. TCRdb, not the authors, supplied the V and J calls. The sample table lists 80,000 or so distinct CDR3 sequences, approximately 94% of them with a count of one. The top ten clonotypes cover roughly 0.56% of the sample.

The data were taken from a study of CD8 T cells in Susac syndrome (dated by TCRdb to the late 2010s). General notes on the study: Among the sequenced Susac syndrome patients, six had clinically active disease and under 10 were in clinical remission. At the time of blood withdrawal, Susac syndrome patients were either therapy-naive, taking corticosteroids (with some also receiving IVIg), or on IVIg alone. The study used repertoire sequencing to test whether antigen drove CD8+ T cell activation and differentiation in Susac syndrome. The paper as a whole reports these results and caveats: The TCR sequencing and HLA analysis was acknowledged to have included a relatively small number of individuals. In the CD4+ T cell repertoire of Susac syndrome patients, clonal expansion was not detected.

The TCR originated in a human donor with Susac syndrome. This chain is built from TRBV19 and TRBJ1-1; perhaps TRBD1 is the D gene, with 5 bases matching. Sequencing was carried out using CD4+ T cells from PBMCs. The DNA is TGTGCCAGTAGTATAGTATCAGGGATCGGCACTGAAGCTTTCTTT. Translated, this gives CASSIVSGIGTEAFF. The variable domain in full, with residues beyond the CDR3 obtained from the reference TRBV19 and TRBJ1-1 genes, is DGGITQSPKYLFRKEGQNVTLSCEQNLNHDAMYWYRQDPGQGLRLIYYSQIVNDFQKGDIAEGYSVSREKKESFPLTVTSAQKNPTAFYLCASSIVSGIGTEAFFGQGTRLTVV.